This T cell receptor (beta chain) was captured by sequencing in a study of Ad26.COV2.S vaccination and SARS-CoV-2 variants. The germline V gene encodes CDR1 PRHDT and CDR2 FYEKMQ (reference sequence). The V gene end was trimmed by 5 bases and the J gene end by 6 bases; junction bases not matched to a gene: 13. CDR3 length: 18 amino acids. The data were produced by immunoSEQ multiplex PCR, yet TCRdb's version contains in-frame clones alone and is incomplete. The sample yields some 640,000 clones, around 90% seen once. The treatment is: approximately 18 received Ad26.COV2.S at low or high dose, single or two shots; about five received placebo; per-sample allocation not given. Collection of samples fell on day 63 after the first vaccine or placebo injection. A remark on this clone: Its antigen remains unknown.

Study results and limitations: Non-spike TCR breadth showed similarity between vaccine and placebo recipients. Post-vaccination breadth of spike-specific CD8+ and CD4+ T cell responses was reportedly substantial.

The clonotype was recovered from a person aged 18 to 65 who received the Ad26.COV2.S COVID-19 vaccine or a placebo. V is TRBV13 and J is TRBJ2-4, with 13 positions matching TRBD2. The sample here was peripheral blood, taken in a trial of Ad26.COV2.S vaccine versus placebo. This chain's CDR3 is CASSPTPLAGGPGNIQYF. The CDR3 DNA reads as TGTGCCAGCAGCCCCACCCCACTAGCGGGGGGGCCGGGAAACATTCAGTACTTC.